This T cell receptor beta chain comes out of a study of T cell responses to AZD1222 COVID-19 vaccine. Pooling of second doses given at about 4 or about 12 weeks was done. The table came from immunoSEQ multiplex PCR; TCRdb's copy has only in-frame clones and leaves some out. The sample lists 100,000 to 150,000 clones; just over 90% were seen once. This clone was seen more than once but under ten times. Its antigen is undetermined. General study points: Spike as a whole was targeted by vaccine-associated CD4 TCRs, dominant at 160-218 and 743-854. In a largely white British group with more females than males, clonal diversity was possibly underestimated.

The V gene's germline CDR1 is SGDLS and CDR2 YYNGEE. The CDR3 has 16 amino acids. Trimming removed 0 bases at V and 5 bases at J, with 14 bases between. The genes are TRBV9 and TRBJ2-2; weak D call: TRBD1 (6 bases). The specimen was peripheral blood, collected 28 days after the second AZD1222 dose. This TCR derives from an adult who received the AZD1222 COVID-19 vaccine. CDR3 nucleotide sequence: TGTGCCAGCAGCGTAGTTGACGGAACAGGGACCGGGGAGCTGTTTTTT. Encoded protein: CASSVVDGTGTGELFF.